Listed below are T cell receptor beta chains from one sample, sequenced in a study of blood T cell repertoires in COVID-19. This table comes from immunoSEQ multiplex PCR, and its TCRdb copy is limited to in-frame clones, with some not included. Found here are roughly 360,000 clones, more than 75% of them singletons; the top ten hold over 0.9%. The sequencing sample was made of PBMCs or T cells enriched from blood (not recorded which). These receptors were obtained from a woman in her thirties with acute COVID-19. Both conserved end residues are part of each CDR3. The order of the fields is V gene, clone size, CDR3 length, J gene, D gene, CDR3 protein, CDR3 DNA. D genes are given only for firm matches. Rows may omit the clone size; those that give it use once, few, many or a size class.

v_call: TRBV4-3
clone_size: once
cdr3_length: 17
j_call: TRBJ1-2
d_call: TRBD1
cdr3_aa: CASSQAAGTGSLGGYTF
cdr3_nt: TGCGCCAGCAGCCAAGCTGCCGGGACAGGGTCCCTCGGTGGCTACACCTTC

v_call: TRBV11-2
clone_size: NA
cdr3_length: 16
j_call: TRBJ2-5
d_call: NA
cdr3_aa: CASSTVGQNKEETQYF
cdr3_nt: TGTGCCAGCAGCACAGTGGGACAAAACAAAGAAGAGACCCAGTACTTC

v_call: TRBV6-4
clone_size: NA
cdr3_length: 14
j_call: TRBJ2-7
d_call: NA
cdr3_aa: CASSDSGQLYEQYF
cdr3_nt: TGTGCCAGCAGTGACTCGGGGCAGCTCTACGAGCAGTACTTC

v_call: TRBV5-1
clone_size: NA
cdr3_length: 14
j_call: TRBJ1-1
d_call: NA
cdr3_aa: CASSLPTVNTEAFF
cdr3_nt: TGCGCCAGCAGCTTACCGACAGTGAACACTGAAGCTTTCTTT

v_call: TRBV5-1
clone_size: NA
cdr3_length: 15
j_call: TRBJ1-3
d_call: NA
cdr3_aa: CASSLDRSSGNTIYF
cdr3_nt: TGCGCCAGCAGCTTGGACAGGTCCTCTGGAAACACCATATATTTT

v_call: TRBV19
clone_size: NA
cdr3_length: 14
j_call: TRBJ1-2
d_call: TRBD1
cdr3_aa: CASRGTGRTYGYTF
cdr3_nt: TGTGCCAGTAGAGGGACAGGCCGGACCTATGGCTACACCTTC

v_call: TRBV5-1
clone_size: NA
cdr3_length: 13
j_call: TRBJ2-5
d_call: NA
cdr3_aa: CASSLAVQETQYF
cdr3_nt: TGCGCCAGCAGCTTGGCGGTCCAAGAGACCCAGTACTTC

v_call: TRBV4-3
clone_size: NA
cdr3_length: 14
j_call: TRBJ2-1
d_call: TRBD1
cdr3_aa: CASSQGRTGSEQFF
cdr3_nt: TGCGCCAGCAGCCAAGGTCGGACAGGGTCCGAGCAGTTCTTC

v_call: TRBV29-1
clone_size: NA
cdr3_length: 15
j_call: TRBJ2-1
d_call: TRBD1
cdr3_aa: CSVGGWASSYNEQFF
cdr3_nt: TGCAGCGTAGGGGGCTGGGCTAGCTCCTACAATGAGCAGTTCTTC

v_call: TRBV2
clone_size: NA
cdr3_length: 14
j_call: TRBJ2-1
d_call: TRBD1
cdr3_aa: CASRGGTGGDEQFF
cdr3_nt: TGTGCCAGCAGGGGTGGGACAGGGGGCGATGAGCAGTTCTTC

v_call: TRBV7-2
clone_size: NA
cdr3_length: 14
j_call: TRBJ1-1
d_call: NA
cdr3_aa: CASRLGTSNTEAFF
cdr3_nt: TGTGCCAGCAGACTAGGGACATCGAACACTGAAGCTTTCTTT

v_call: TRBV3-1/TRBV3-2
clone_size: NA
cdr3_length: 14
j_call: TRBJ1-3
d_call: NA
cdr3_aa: CASTKGGAGNTIYF
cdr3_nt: TGTGCCAGCACTAAAGGGGGAGCTGGAAACACCATATATTTT

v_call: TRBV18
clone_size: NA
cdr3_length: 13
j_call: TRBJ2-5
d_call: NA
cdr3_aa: CASSPITGETQYF
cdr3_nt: TGTGCCAGCTCACCTATAACAGGGGAGACCCAGTACTTC

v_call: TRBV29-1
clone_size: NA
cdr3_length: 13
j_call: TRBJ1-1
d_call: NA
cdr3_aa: CSVEDRQYTEAFF
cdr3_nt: TGCAGCGTTGAAGATCGTCAGTACACTGAAGCTTTCTTT

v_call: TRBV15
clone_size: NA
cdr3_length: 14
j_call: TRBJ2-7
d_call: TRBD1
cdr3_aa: CATSNRDRDYEQYF
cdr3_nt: TGTGCCACCAGCAATCGGGACAGGGACTACGAGCAGTACTTC

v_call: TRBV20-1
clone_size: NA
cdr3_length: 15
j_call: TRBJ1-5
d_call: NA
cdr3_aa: CSASAPPGRNQPQHF
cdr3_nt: TGCAGTGCTAGTGCCCCCCCGGGTAGAAATCAGCCCCAGCATTTT

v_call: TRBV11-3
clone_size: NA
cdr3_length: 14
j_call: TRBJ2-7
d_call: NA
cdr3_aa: CASSLDRRSYEQYF
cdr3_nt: TGTGCCAGCAGCTTAGACAGGCGCAGCTACGAGCAGTACTTC

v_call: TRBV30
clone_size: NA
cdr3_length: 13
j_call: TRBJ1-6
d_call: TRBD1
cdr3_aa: CAWDGQGNSPLHF
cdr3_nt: TGTGCCTGGGATGGACAGGGAAATTCACCCCTCCACTTT

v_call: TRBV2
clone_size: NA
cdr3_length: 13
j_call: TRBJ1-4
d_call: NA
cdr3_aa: CASNRRSGGKLFF
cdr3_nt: TGTGCCAGCAACCGTCGGTCTGGCGGAAAACTGTTTTTT

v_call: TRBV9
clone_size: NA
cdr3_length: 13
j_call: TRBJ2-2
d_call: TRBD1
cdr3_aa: CASSAQGTGELFF
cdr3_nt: TGTGCCAGCAGCGCACAGGGGACCGGGGAGCTGTTTTTT

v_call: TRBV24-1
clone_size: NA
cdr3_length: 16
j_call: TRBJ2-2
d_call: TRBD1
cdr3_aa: CATNPSPGQGTGELFF
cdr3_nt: TGTGCCACCAACCCGAGCCCGGGACAGGGCACCGGGGAGCTGTTTTTT

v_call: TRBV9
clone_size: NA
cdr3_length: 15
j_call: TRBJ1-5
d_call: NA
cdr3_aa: CASSVAGDYNQPQHF
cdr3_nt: TGTGCCAGCAGCGTAGCAGGGGACTACAATCAGCCCCAGCATTTT

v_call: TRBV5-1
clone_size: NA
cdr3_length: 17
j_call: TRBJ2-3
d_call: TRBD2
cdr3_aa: CASSLMGLALTTDTQYF
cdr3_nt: TGCGCCAGCAGCTTGATGGGACTAGCGTTAACAACAGATACGCAGTATTTT

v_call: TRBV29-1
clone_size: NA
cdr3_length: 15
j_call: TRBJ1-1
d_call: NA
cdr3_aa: CSVRTQGALNTEAFF
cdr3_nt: TGCAGCGTTCGGACCCAGGGCGCTTTGAACACTGAAGCTTTCTTT

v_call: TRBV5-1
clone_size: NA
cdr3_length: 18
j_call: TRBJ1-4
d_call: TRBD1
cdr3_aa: CASSLVYAGGYTNEKLFF
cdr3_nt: TGCGCCAGCAGCTTGGTGTATGCAGGGGGCTATACTAATGAAAAACTGTTTTTT

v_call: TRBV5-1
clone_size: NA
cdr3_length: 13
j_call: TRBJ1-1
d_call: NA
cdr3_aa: CASSLDGHTEAFF
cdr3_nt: TGCGCCAGCAGCTTGGACGGTCACACTGAAGCTTTCTTT

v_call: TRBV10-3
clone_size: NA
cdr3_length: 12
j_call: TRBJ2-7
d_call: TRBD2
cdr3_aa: CATVGGGYEQYF
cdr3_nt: TGTGCCACAGTCGGGGGGGGTTATGAGCAGTACTTC

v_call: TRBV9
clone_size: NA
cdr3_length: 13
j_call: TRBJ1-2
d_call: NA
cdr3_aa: CASSVRGLGGYTF
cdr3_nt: TGTGCCAGCAGCGTCAGGGGCCTAGGTGGCTACACCTTC

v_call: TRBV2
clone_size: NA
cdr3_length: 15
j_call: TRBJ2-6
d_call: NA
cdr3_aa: CASRQGNSGANVLTF
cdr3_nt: TGTGCCAGCAGGCAGGGTAACTCTGGGGCCAACGTCCTGACTTTC

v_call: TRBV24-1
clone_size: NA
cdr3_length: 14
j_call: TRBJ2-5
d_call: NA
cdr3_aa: CATSVIQEGQTQYF
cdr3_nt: TGTGCCACCAGTGTCATCCAGGAAGGCCAGACCCAGTACTTC

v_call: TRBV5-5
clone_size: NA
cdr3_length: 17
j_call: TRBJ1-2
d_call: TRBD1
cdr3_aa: CASSLFYGTGDNYGYTF
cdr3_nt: TGTGCCAGCAGCTTGTTTTACGGGACAGGGGATAACTATGGCTACACCTTC

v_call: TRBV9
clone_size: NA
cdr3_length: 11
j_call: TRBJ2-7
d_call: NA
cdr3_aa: CASRAEGEQYF
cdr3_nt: TGTGCCAGCCGGGCGGAGGGGGAGCAGTACTTC

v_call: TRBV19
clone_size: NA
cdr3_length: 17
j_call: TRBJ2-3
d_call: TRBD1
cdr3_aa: CASSRTGPTGDTDTQYF
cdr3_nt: TGTGCCAGTAGTAGGACAGGGCCGACAGGGGACACAGATACGCAGTATTTT

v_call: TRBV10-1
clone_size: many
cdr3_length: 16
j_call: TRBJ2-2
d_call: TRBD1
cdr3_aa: CASSESMDRRTGELFF
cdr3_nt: TGCGCCAGCAGTGAGTCGATGGACAGGAGGACCGGGGAGCTGTTTTTT

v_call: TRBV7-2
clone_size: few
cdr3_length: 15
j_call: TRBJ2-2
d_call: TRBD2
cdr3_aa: CASSRLAGGRGELFF
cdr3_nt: TGTGCCAGCAGCAGACTAGCGGGGGGGCGCGGGGAGCTGTTTTTT

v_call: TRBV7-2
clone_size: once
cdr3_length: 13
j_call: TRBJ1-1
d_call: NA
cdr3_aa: CASSLGAPRRAFF
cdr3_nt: TGTGCCAGCAGCTTAGGTGCGCCCCGGAGAGCTTTCTTT

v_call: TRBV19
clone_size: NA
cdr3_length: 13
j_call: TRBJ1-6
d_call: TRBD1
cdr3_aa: CASTTGYNSPLHF
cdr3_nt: TGTGCCAGCACGACAGGGTATAATTCACCCCTCCACTTT

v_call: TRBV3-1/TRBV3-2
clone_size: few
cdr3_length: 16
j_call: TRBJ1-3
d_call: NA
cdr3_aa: CASSQDPLSSGNTIYF
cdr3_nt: TGTGCCAGCAGCCAAGATCCCCTCAGCTCTGGAAACACCATATATTTT

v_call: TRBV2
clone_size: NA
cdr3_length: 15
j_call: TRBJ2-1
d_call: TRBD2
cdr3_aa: CASSERSSGLGEQFF
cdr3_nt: TGTGCCAGCAGTGAACGGTCTAGCGGGTTAGGTGAGCAGTTCTTC

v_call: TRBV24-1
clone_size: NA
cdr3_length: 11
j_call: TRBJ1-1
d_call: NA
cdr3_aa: CATSDSTEAFF
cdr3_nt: TGTGCCACCAGTGATTCGACTGAAGCTTTCTTT

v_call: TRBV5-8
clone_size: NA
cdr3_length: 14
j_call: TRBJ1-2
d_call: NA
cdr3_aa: CASSLNRVPYGYTF
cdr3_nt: TGTGCCAGCAGCCTTAACAGGGTCCCGTATGGCTACACCTTC

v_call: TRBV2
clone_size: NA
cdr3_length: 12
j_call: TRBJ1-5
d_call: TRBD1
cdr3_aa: CASTPTGFPQHF
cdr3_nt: TGTGCCAGCACCCCGACAGGGTTCCCCCAGCATTTT

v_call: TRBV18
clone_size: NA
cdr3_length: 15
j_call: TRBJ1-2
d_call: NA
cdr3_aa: CASSPPGESNYGYTF
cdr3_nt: TGTGCCAGCTCACCACCCGGAGAGTCTAACTATGGCTACACCTTC

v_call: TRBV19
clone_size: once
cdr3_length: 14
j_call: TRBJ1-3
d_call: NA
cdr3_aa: CASSIGGALNTIYF
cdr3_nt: TGTGCCAGTAGTATTGGGGGGGCCCTGAACACCATATATTTT

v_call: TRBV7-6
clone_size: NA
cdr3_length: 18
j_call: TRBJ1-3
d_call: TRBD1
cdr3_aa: CASSLLSDRGRTGNTIYF
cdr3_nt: TGTGCCAGCAGCTTACTTTCGGACAGGGGGCGCACTGGAAACACCATATATTTT

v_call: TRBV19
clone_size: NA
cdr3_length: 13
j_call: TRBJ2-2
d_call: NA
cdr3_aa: CASNRGGTGELFF
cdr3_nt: TGTGCCAGTAACAGGGGAGGCACCGGGGAGCTGTTTTTT